These 18 T cell receptor beta chains came from one sample sequenced in a study of T-cell memory formation after mild COVID-19. TCRdb processed the 5' RACE reads anew with MiXCR; each CDR3 protein has one entry. The sample contains hundreds of thousands of distinct CDR3 sequences, about a fifth of which appear only once. The source material was PBMCs or a T cell subset sorted from them (not recorded which). These TCRs come from an adult woman who had mild COVID-19 (a few samples of this study predate the infection). Cell type and time point are not known.

This chain links TRBV12-3 or TRBV12-4 with TRBJ2-7; D could derive from TRBD1 or TRBD2 (5 bases each). The V and J ends lost 5 bases and 2 bases respectively, with 13 bases between them. This CDR3 is 14 amino acids long. The CDR3 is CASSQGPRAYEQYF. The CDR3 region has the DNA TGTGCCAGCAGTCAGGGACCGCGGGCCTACGAGCAGTACTTC.

Ten or more counts support this clonotype. The chain uses TRBV4-3 and TRBJ2-1; no reliable D call. The CDR3 consists of 17 residues. Trimming removed 3 bases from V and 6 bases from J, with 21 bases in between. Germline-derived CDR1 and CDR2 are LGHNA and YSLEER. This CDR3 reads CASSQSQRDGLFNEQFF. The CDR3 DNA is TGCGCCAGCAGCCAGTCGCAGAGAGACGGGTTATTCAATGAGCAGTTCTTC.

This rearrangement joins TRBV6-1 to TRBJ2-7, with D hard to call. V lost 1 base and J 3 bases, leaving 13 bases between the germline ends. Germline CDR1 is MNHNS and CDR2 is SASEGT. The CDR3 is made up of 15 amino acids. CDR3 nucleotides: TGTGCCAGCAGTGAAGAGGTGGAGCTGAACTACGAGCAGTACTTC. Protein sequence: CASSEEVELNYEQYF.

This clonotype was detected a few times. The gene calls are TRBV7-9 and TRBJ2-3, with TRBD1 identical over 9 bases. The CDR3 is 16 amino acids. CDR1 SEHNR and CDR2 FQNEAQ come from the germline V gene (reference sequence). V was clipped by 5 bases and J by 2 bases; unmatched bases: 8. Written as DNA, the CDR3 is TGTGCCAGCAGCACCACGGGACAGGGATTCACAGATACGCAGTATTTT. It is translated as CASSTTGQGFTDTQYF. Using reference TRBV7-9 and TRBJ2-3 for the parts outside the CDR3, the full variable domain is DTGVSQNPRHKITKRGQNVTFRCDPISEHNRLYWYRQTLGQGPEFLTYFQNEAQLEKSRLLSDRFSAERPKGSFSTLEIQRTEQGDSAMYLCASSTTGQGFTDTQYFGPGTRLTVL.

In its sample, this clonotype was seen a few times. The chain carries TRBV29-1 and TRBJ2-3, with 9 nucleotides matching TRBD1. Germline loops: CDR1 SQVTM, CDR2 ANQGSEA. This CDR3 is 15 amino acids long. The J segment lost 2 bases and the V segment lost 5 bases, leaving 8 bases of the junction unmatched. As DNA, the CDR3 is TGCAGCGTTAGTAGGGGGACAGGGCCCACAGATACGCAGTATTTT. Translating it yields CSVSRGTGPTDTQYF.

The chain has TRBV20-1 and TRBJ2-1; D not certain. The CDR3 is 13 residues long. CDR1 and CDR2 from the germline V gene are DFQATT and SNEGSKA (reference sequence). V lost 4 bases, J lost 3 bases, and 10 bases lay in between. The CDR3 reads CSANRANYNEQFF. The CDR3 DNA follows: TGCAGTGCTAACCGCGCGAACTACAATGAGCAGTTCTTC.

In its sample, this clonotype was seen a few times. The rearrangement uses TRBV3-1 and TRBJ2-1; 14 bases agree with TRBD2. The CDR3 length is 15 residues. With V trimmed by 5 bases and J by 9 bases, 6 bases remained unmatched. Germline assignment: CDR1 LGHDT and CDR2 YNNKEL (reference sequence). CDR3 residues: CASSDGTSGRAEQFF. CDR3 in DNA: TGTGCCAGCAGCGACGGGACTAGCGGGAGAGCTGAGCAGTTCTTC.

This clonotype was detected a few times. The gene calls are TRBV19 and TRBJ1-2; possibly TRBD1 for D (5 bases). V lost 4 bases to trimming and J lost 3 bases, with 6 bases between them. The CDR3 loop spans 12 amino acids. Germline V gene lookup returns CDR1 LNHDA and CDR2 SQIVND (reference sequence). CDR3 sequence reads: CASSRGDYGYTF. CDR3 sequence (DNA): TGTGCCAGTAGTAGGGGGGACTATGGCTACACCTTC. Combining the CDR3 with reference TRBV19 and TRBJ1-2 gives the whole variable domain DGGITQSPKYLFRKEGQNVTLSCEQNLNHDAMYWYRQDPGQGLRLIYYSQIVNDFQKGDIAEGYSVSREKKESFPLTVTSAQKNPTAFYLCASSRGDYGYTFGSGTRLTVV.

The gene calls are TRBV5-1 and TRBJ1-1; TRBD1 agrees at 8 bases. The CDR3 length is 14 residues. CDR1 and CDR2 (germline): SGHRS, YFSETQ. V shed 4 bases and J 6 bases; nucleotides not matched to a gene: 8. The CDR3 nucleotides read TGCGCCAGCAGCCCGATTGACAGGGGACCTGAAGCTTTCTTT. It codes for CASSPIDRGPEAFF.

The chain joins TRBV20-1 to TRBJ2-7; D is uncertain. The germline CDR1 and CDR2 sequences are DFQATT and SNEGSKA (reference sequence). The CDR3 is made up of 12 amino acids. Trimming removed 6 bases at V and 2 bases at J, with 11 bases between. Here the CDR3 reads CSASVLAYEQYF. The DNA of the CDR3 is TGCAGTGCCAGCGTGCTGGCCTACGAGCAGTACTTC.

This rearrangement joins TRBV7-3 to TRBJ2-3; a possible D gene is TRBD1 (5 bases). Between the trimmed V and J ends, which lost 3 bases and 4 bases, there was a span of 11 bases. This CDR3 spans 14 amino acids. CDR1 is SGHTA and CDR2 is FQGTGA in the germline V gene. As DNA, the CDR3 is TGTGCCAGCAGCTTCGCTGGGGCCTCAGATACGCAGTATTTT. This gives the protein CASSFAGASDTQYF.

This clonotype was detected a few times. The chain combines TRBV4-2 with TRBJ2-7, with TRBD1 matching 7 bases. The J segment lost 7 bases and the V segment lost 4 bases, leaving 10 bases of the junction unmatched. CDR3 length equals 14 residues. Germline CDR1 and CDR2: LGHNA and YNFKEQ. Here the CDR3 DNA reads TGTGCCAGCAGCCCTTGGGACAGTCCGCGGGAGCAGTACTTC. Its protein product is CASSPWDSPREQYF.

This clonotype was detected a few times. The V and J genes are TRBV20-1 and TRBJ1-5; D possibly corresponds to TRBD1 (5 bases). In germline, CDR1 is DFQATT, CDR2 SNEGSKA (reference sequence). V was clipped by 5 bases and J by 4 bases, with 15 bases between them. The CDR3 totals 14 residues. This CDR3 reads CSAGQGSGNQPQHF. In DNA form, the CDR3 reads TGCAGTGCTGGTCAGGGTAGCGGGAATCAGCCCCAGCATTTT.

The chain employs TRBV6-5 and TRBJ2-7; D ambiguous. Germline lookup yields CDR1 MNHEY and CDR2 SVGAGI. Trimming took off 6 bases at V and 5 bases at J, with 11 bases between the two ends. The CDR3 totals 12 residues. CDR3 sequence (DNA): TGTGCCAGCAGCCCACTCGGTCACGAGCAGTACTTC. It translates to CASSPLGHEQYF.

The V gene is TRBV5-6, the J gene TRBJ2-2, with D possibly being TRBD2 (6 bases). Trimming pared 0 bases from V and 1 base from J, leaving 10 bases between. Germline V gene sequence: CDR1 SGHDT, CDR2 YYEEEE. The CDR3 is 16 residues long. The CDR3 coding sequence is TGTGCCAGCAGCTTGGTGGGACTCGTGAACACCGGGGAGCTGTTTTTT. Amino acid sequence: CASSLVGLVNTGELFF.

This clonotype came up many times. V and J are TRBV5-1 and TRBJ2-7, with 9 bases aligning to TRBD2. The CDR3 runs 13 residues. Trimming at V came to 5 bases and at J to 4 bases, leaving 4 bases not matched to a gene. Germline lookup yields CDR1 SGHRS and CDR2 YFSETQ. The CDR3 region is CASRASGEYEQYF. Here the CDR3 DNA reads TGCGCCAGCAGAGCTAGCGGGGAGTACGAGCAGTACTTC.

The chain uses TRBV6-1 and TRBJ1-5; D might be TRBD1 (5 bases). This CDR3 is built from 15 residues. Germline values: CDR1 MNHNS, CDR2 SASEGT. The V end lost 7 bases, the J end lost 3 bases, and 16 bases lay between the germline ends. The DNA of the CDR3 is TGTGCCAGCACCCACGGGGTGGACAACAATCAGCCCCAGCATTTT. As protein: CASTHGVDNNQPQHF.

This clonotype has a handful of counts. CDR3 loop: CATSEYNEQFF. CDR3 DNA: TGTGCCACCAGTGAGTACAATGAGCAGTTCTTC. The J gene is TRBJ2-1, the V gene TRBV24-1, with D hard to call. This CDR3 region has 11 residues. Trimming pared 4 bases from V and 4 bases from J, leaving 1 base between. Germline V gene sequence: CDR1 KGHDR, CDR2 SFDVKD.